The 31 T cell receptor beta chains below come from one sample, sequenced in a study of patients and donors after allogeneic stem cell transplantation. Each CDR3 protein is one row after TCRdb ran MiXCR on the RT-PCR reads. The repertoire holds more than 850,000 distinct CDR3 sequences, with roughly 18% as singletons. Sequenced input: blood, either unsorted or a sorted T cell fraction (not recorded which). All receptors derive from a human donor who was either an allogeneic HSCT recipient or a stem cell or donor lymphocyte infusion donor (not recorded which). It is not recorded whose cells these are; they may come from a transplant donor.

There are a few counts of this clonotype. In nucleotides, the CDR3 is TGTGCCAGCACCCCGGCGGGGAACTCCTACAATGAGCAGTTCTTC. Amino acids: CASTPAGNSYNEQFF. The rearrangement uses TRBV9 and TRBJ2-1, with D maybe TRBD2 (6 bases). The V gene's germline CDR1 is SGDLS and CDR2 YYNGEE. Trimming removed 6 bases from V and 0 bases from J, with 13 bases in between. The CDR3 contains 15 residues.

This clonotype was observed a few times. The chain is built from TRBV29-1 and TRBJ2-1, with TRBD2 matching over 9 bases. The CDR3 has 16 amino acids. Losses at the gene ends were 2 bases for V and 6 bases for J; bases not matched to a gene: 11. Germline CDR1 reads SQVTM; CDR2 reads ANQGSEA. The CDR3: CSVERPSGGISNEQFF. CDR3 in DNA: TGCAGCGTTGAAAGACCCAGCGGGGGGATTAGCAATGAGCAGTTCTTC.

This clonotype was observed at least ten times. The chain employs TRBV20-1 and TRBJ2-1; TRBD2 aligns across 10 bases. Germline CDR1 is DFQATT and CDR2 is SNEGSKA (reference sequence). With 0 bases clipped from V and 6 bases from J, the junction kept 8 bases outside the gene matches. This CDR3 comprises 16 residues. The CDR3 region has the DNA TGCAGTGCTAGAGATCTTCTAGCGGGAGTTCTCAATGAGCAGTTCTTC. It codes for CSARDLLAGVLNEQFF.

This clonotype was counted between two and nine times. The chain joins TRBV10-3 to TRBJ2-5, with D possibly TRBD2 on 7 matching bases. The CDR3 covers 12 residues. CDR1 and CDR2 from the germline V gene are ENHRY and SYGVKD. The ends were cut back, 10 bases at V and 2 bases at J, with 11 bases in the middle. The CDR3 nucleotides read TGTGCCACCAGGGGAGGGCAAGAGACCCAGTACTTC. This sequence encodes CATRGGQETQYF.

This clonotype has only a few counts. The chain has TRBV10-3 and TRBJ2-3; no firm D call. CDR3 size: 14 residues. Trimming cost V 3 bases and J 6 bases, with 13 bases left between them. Germline CDR1 is ENHRY and CDR2 is SYGVKD. This chain's CDR3 is CAISEPSSGDTQYF. In nucleotides, the CDR3 is TGTGCCATCAGTGAACCTAGTTCCGGGGATACGCAGTATTTT.

This clonotype appeared a few times. The J gene is TRBJ2-5, the V gene TRBV6-2 or TRBV6-3, with 7 bases that match TRBD1. The CDR3 loop spans 15 amino acids. V dropped 2 bases and J dropped 1; count of bases not matched to a gene: 4. Per the germline V gene, CDR1 is MNHEY and CDR2 is SVGEGT. The CDR3 here is CASSYLGQAQETQYF. DNA for the CDR3: TGTGCCAGCAGTTACCTTGGACAGGCCCAAGAGACCCAGTACTTC.

The J gene is TRBJ1-6, the V gene TRBV20-1; possibly TRBD1 for D (6 bases). Trimming removed 6 bases from V and 7 bases from J, with 16 bases in between. Germline V lookup: CDR1 DFQATT, CDR2 SNEGSKA (reference sequence). CDR3 length: 14 amino acids. The CDR3 bases are TGCAGTGCGACCAGGGGTGGTACCAATTCACCCCTCCACTTT. The encoded protein is CSATRGGTNSPLHF.

This clonotype was counted between two and nine times. The genes are TRBV12-3 or TRBV12-4 and TRBJ2-1; tentatively, D is TRBD1 (5 bases). The length of the CDR3 is 15 residues. Between the trimmed V and J ends, which lost 7 bases and 8 bases, there was a span of 21 bases. The CDR3 DNA reads as TGTGCCAGCACCTTCCGGCGCCTCCTAGGGGATGAGCAGTTCTTC. This codes for CASTFRRLLGDEQFF.

There are a few counts of this clonotype. This chain connects TRBV9 to TRBJ2-1; 9 bases are shared with TRBD2. The germline CDR1 and CDR2 sequences are SGDLS and YYNGEE. J gave up 10 bases and V 4 bases, and 18 bases lay outside the gene matches. The CDR3 runs 17 residues. DNA for the CDR3: TGTGCCAGCAGCAACTCCGACGTCCCTAGCGGGGTCGTGGAGCAGTTCTTC. Its protein product is CASSNSDVPSGVVEQFF.

With respect to this clonotype: A read error may explain this, as a much larger clone is one base away. The chain recombines TRBV29-1 with TRBJ2-2, with D tentatively TRBD1 (5 bases). V was shortened by 7 bases and J by 4 bases, with 13 bases between the two germline ends. Germline CDR1 reads SQVTM; CDR2 reads ANQGSEA. The CDR3 runs to 13 residues. The CDR3, as DNA: TGCAGCGCATGGACACCGACCACCGGGGAGCTGTTTTTT. This encodes CSAWTPTTGELFF.

The CDR3 bases are TGTGCCAGCATCAATACTGCGGGGGCTGTGAACACCGGGGAGCTGTTTTTT. This gives the protein CASINTAGAVNTGELFF. The chain uses TRBV7-9 and TRBJ2-2; tentative D call: TRBD2 (7 bases). The ends were cut back, 7 bases at V and 1 base at J, with 19 bases in the middle. In germline, CDR1 is SEHNR, CDR2 FQNEAQ (reference sequence). The CDR3 length is 17 residues.

This clonotype appeared once. V usage is TRBV4-2 and J usage is TRBJ2-1; 9 nucleotides align to TRBD2. Germline V CDR1 and CDR2: LGHNA, YNFKEQ. V lost 1 base to trimming and J lost 4 bases; unmatched junction nucleotides: 2. The CDR3 length is 15 residues. CDR3: CASSQVAGEYNEQFF. Written as DNA, the CDR3 is TGTGCCAGCAGCCAAGTAGCGGGGGAATACAATGAGCAGTTCTTC.

V usage is TRBV9 and J usage is TRBJ2-7; 10 bases match TRBD1. Trimming cost V 2 bases and J 5 bases; bases outside gene matches: 7. Germline assignment: CDR1 SGDLS and CDR2 YYNGEE. This CDR3 has 15 amino acids. CDR3 loop: CASSVLDRGGHEQYF. The CDR3 DNA sequence: TGTGCCAGCAGCGTGTTGGACAGGGGGGGACACGAGCAGTACTTC. Complete variable domain (other parts from reference TRBV9 and TRBJ2-7): DSGVTQTPKHLITATGQRVTLRCSPRSGDLSVYWYQQSLDQGLQFLIQYYNGEERAKGNILERFSAQQFPDLHSELNLSSLELGDSALYFCASSVLDRGGHEQYFGPGTRLTVT.

This clonotype showed up just a few times. The chain recombines TRBV4-1 with TRBJ2-7, with D perhaps assigned TRBD1 or TRBD2 (5 bases each). Germline CDR1 and CDR2: MGHRA and YSYEKL. V lost 1 base and J 7 bases, leaving 14 bases between the germline ends. CDR3 length: 14 residues. The CDR3 DNA follows: TGCGCCAGCAGCCAAGGGGACCTCAATGGGGAGCAGTACTTC. Its protein is CASSQGDLNGEQYF.

This clonotype was counted only a few times. This chain links TRBV4-3 with TRBJ1-1; D might be TRBD1 (5 bases). CDR1 is LGHNA and CDR2 is YSLEER in the germline V gene. This CDR3 contains 16 residues. Deletions cut 3 bases from V and 1 base from J, with 15 bases between. CDR3 in amino acids: CASSQHEGRRNTEAFF. CDR3 DNA sequence: TGCGCCAGCAGCCAGCATGAGGGGCGCAGGAACACTGAAGCTTTCTTT.

The chain joins TRBV2 to TRBJ2-1; perhaps D is TRBD1 or TRBD2 (5 bases each). This CDR3 has 17 residues. Trimming pared 10 bases from V and 0 bases from J, leaving 22 bases between. CDR1 SNHLY and CDR2 FYNNEI come from the germline V gene. This chain's CDR3 is CAITGDVLQSSYNEQFF. The CDR3 DNA sequence: TGTGCCATTACCGGGGACGTCCTACAGAGCTCCTACAATGAGCAGTTCTTC.

The chain uses TRBV7-8 and TRBJ1-4; 7 nucleotides match TRBD1. The V and J ends lost 2 bases and 3 bases, in that order; junction bases with no gene match: 12. In germline, CDR1 is SGHVS, CDR2 FQNEAQ. The CDR3 sequence is 18 residues long. CDR3 DNA: TGTGCCAGCAGCTTATATCACCGAGCCAGGGGGGCTAATGAAAAACTGTTTTTT. Its protein product is CASSLYHRARGANEKLFF.

The CDR3 protein is CASSSWTVWGASTEAFF. CDR3 sequence (DNA): TGCGCCAGCAGCTCTTGGACGGTATGGGGGGCTAGCACTGAAGCTTTCTTT. V gene TRBV5-1 combines with J gene TRBJ1-1, with D perhaps matching TRBD1 (6 bases). V was pared by 3 bases and J by 4 bases, with 22 bases between. This CDR3 region has 17 residues. The germline V gene encodes CDR1 SGHRS and CDR2 YFSETQ.

This clonotype was counted a few times. The rearrangement links TRBV27 to TRBJ2-1; 14 bases are shared with TRBD2. Germline V CDR1 and CDR2: MNHEY, SMNVEV (reference sequence). The CDR3 totals 16 residues. The V segment lost 5 bases and the J segment 7 bases; nucleotides outside the gene matches: 7. CDR3 loop: CASSPRLAGGRNEQFF. In DNA form, the CDR3 reads TGTGCCAGCAGTCCAAGACTAGCGGGGGGGCGGAATGAGCAGTTCTTC.

This clonotype was detected a few times. V and J are TRBV27 and TRBJ2-1, with 11 bases lining up with TRBD1. Germline V gene data show CDR1 as MNHEY and CDR2 as SMNVEV (reference sequence). The CDR3 totals 15 residues. Germline trimming cut 5 bases from V and 9 bases from J; bases unmatched to any gene: 9. CDR3: CASSKTWTGGGEQFF. CDR3 nucleotide sequence: TGTGCCAGCAGTAAAACTTGGACAGGGGGCGGTGAGCAGTTCTTC.

This clonotype has just a few counts. The rearrangement joins TRBV6-1 to TRBJ2-7, with 8 positions matching TRBD2. This CDR3 has 14 amino acids. After removal of 7 bases from V and 3 bases from J, the junction contained 8 bases not matched to a gene. The V gene's germline CDR1 is MNHNS and CDR2 SASEGT. The CDR3 protein is CASTHSGALYEQYF. In DNA, the CDR3 is TGTGCCAGCACCCATAGCGGGGCTCTCTACGAGCAGTACTTC.

In DNA, the CDR3 is TGTGCCAGCAGTTTATCCCGACAGAAACGGCCTGGAAACACCATATATTTT. It codes for CASSLSRQKRPGNTIYF. V gene TRBV7-2 combines with J gene TRBJ1-3; D perhaps matches TRBD1 (5 bases). This CDR3 has 17 amino acids. Trimming left V 6 bases short and J 2 bases short, with 20 bases between. Germline assignment: CDR1 SGHTA and CDR2 FQGNSA.

J is TRBJ2-1 and V is TRBV7-2, with D uncertain. The CDR3 spans 16 residues. CDR1 and CDR2 (germline): SGHTA, FQGNSA. V was cut by 5 bases and J by 7 bases, with 21 bases left in between. CDR3 nucleotides: TGTGCCAGCAGCGGTATAGCAGGTTATACCCTTAATGAGCAGTTCTTC. Amino acid sequence: CASSGIAGYTLNEQFF.

This clonotype was recorded a few times. The rearrangement joins TRBV7-7 to TRBJ2-2, with a tentative D call TRBD1 (6 bases). The CDR3 covers 13 residues. The ends were cut back, 5 bases at V and 6 bases at J, with 10 bases in the middle. Germline loops: CDR1 SSHAT, CDR2 FNYEAQ (reference sequence). The CDR3 loop reads CASSPEGAGELFF. In nucleotides, the CDR3 is TGTGCCAGCAGCCCCGAGGGGGCCGGGGAGCTGTTTTTT.

The rearrangement links TRBV30 to TRBJ2-1; a weak D match, TRBD2 (6 bases). This CDR3 comprises 13 residues. CDR1 is GTSNPN, CDR2 SVGIG, per germline (reference sequence). V was clipped by 7 bases and J by 2 bases, with 12 bases between them. CDR3 sequence reads: CALFSGTYNEQFF. The CDR3 nucleotides are TGTGCCTTATTTAGCGGTACCTACAATGAGCAGTTCTTC. Supplemented by reference TRBV30 and TRBJ2-1, the full variable domain reads SQTIHQWPATLVQPVGSPLSLECTVEGTSNPNLYWYRQAAGRGLQLLFYSVGIGQISSEVPQNLSASRPQDRQFILSSKKLLLSDSGFYLCALFSGTYNEQFFGPGTRLTVL.

This clonotype was recorded a few times. This sequence joins TRBV18 and TRBJ1-1, with D possibly matching TRBD1 (6 bases). CDR1 and CDR2 (germline): KGHSH, LQKENI. V was trimmed by 3 bases and J by 8 bases, leaving 22 bases between them. The CDR3 is 16 amino acids. The DNA of the CDR3 is TGTGCCAGCTCACCGTTACAGGGCTGGCTTTCAGAAGAAGCTTTCTTT. Translating gives CASSPLQGWLSEEAFF.

The chain recombines TRBV12-3 or TRBV12-4 with TRBJ1-5; a possible D gene is TRBD1 (6 bases). This CDR3 has 14 amino acids. V gave up 4 bases and J gave up 3 bases, with 10 bases separating them. CDR3 coding DNA: TGTGCCAGCAGTTGGGGGGACAACAATCAGCCCCAGCATTTT. Residues: CASSWGDNNQPQHF.

The J gene is TRBJ2-7, the V gene TRBV28; 12 bases align to TRBD1. The V gene's germline CDR1 is MDHEN and CDR2 SYDVKM. V lost 9 bases and J lost 3; bases outside the gene matches: 9. The CDR3 has 15 amino acids. CDR3 loop: CASHQGQGAFYEQYF. The CDR3 bases are TGTGCCAGTCATCAGGGACAGGGGGCTTTCTACGAGCAGTACTTC.

The CDR3: CASSDQKGQGNEQFF. The CDR3 DNA follows: TGTGCCAGCAGTGATCAGAAGGGTCAGGGTAATGAGCAGTTCTTC. V gene TRBV2 combines with J gene TRBJ2-1, with D possibly being TRBD1 (5 bases). Germline V gives CDR1 SNHLY, CDR2 FYNNEI. This CDR3 comprises 15 residues. V shed 3 bases and J shed 7 bases, with 16 bases lying between them.

The chain uses TRBV30 and TRBJ2-7; no clear D gene. Germline values: CDR1 GTSNPN, CDR2 SVGIG (reference sequence). CDR3 length equals 13 residues. Trimming removed 4 bases at V and 0 bases at J, with 10 bases between. Written as DNA, the CDR3 is TGTGCCTGGAAGGGCCCCGTCTCCTACGAGCAGTACTTC. Its translation: CAWKGPVSYEQYF.

The sample holds a few counts of this clonotype. The chain carries TRBV7-8 and TRBJ2-7; D is possibly TRBD2 (6 bases). V dropped 1 base and J dropped 0 bases, with 16 bases sitting between them. The CDR3 totals 17 residues. Germline loops: CDR1 SGHVS, CDR2 FQNEAQ. Here the CDR3 DNA reads TGTGCCAGCAGCTTAGTTCCGGGACTCAAGTACTCCTACGAGCAGTACTTC. Encoded protein: CASSLVPGLKYSYEQYF.